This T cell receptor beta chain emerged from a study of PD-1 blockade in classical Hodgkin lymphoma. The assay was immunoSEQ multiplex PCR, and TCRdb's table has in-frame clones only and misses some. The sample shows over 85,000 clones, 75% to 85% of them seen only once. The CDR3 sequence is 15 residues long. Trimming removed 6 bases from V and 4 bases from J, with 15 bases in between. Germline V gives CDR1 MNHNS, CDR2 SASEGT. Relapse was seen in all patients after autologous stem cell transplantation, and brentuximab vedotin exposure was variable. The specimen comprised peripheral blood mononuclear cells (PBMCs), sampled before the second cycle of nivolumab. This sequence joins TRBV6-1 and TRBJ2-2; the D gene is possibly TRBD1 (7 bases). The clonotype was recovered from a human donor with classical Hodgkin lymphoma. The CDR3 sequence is CASRDQGGGTGELFF. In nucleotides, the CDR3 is TGTGCCAGCAGGGATCAGGGGGGTGGCACCGGGGAGCTGTTTTTT.